This TCR beta chain comes out of a study of blood T cell repertoires in COVID-19. Whole-study context: From the United States, Italy and Spain came samples of acute and convalescent COVID-19. T cells, B-cell-depleted T cells, or PBMCs supplied cDNA or gDNA.

Source study methods: Quantification of nucleated cells was approximated via reference gene primer amplification. Here immunoSEQ multiplex PCR was the method, and the copy in TCRdb shows in-frame clones only, minus some. That table furnishes V, J and clone size, whereas the DNA furnished D and trimming. The profile shows roughly 210,000 clones, roughly 84% of them singletons. Participants came from around 25 US areas, aged about 18 to 90 years. This clone appeared once. The CDR3 length is 15 residues. Germline lookup yields CDR1 SGHDT and CDR2 YYEEEE. The trim removed 6 bases at V and 4 bases at J, leaving 8 bases unmatched.

V usage is TRBV5-6 and J usage is TRBJ2-3, with TRBD2 identical over 10 bases. The TCR comes from a young man in a cohort exposed to, infected with or recovered from COVID-19 (not recorded which). The sample was PBMCs or T cells enriched from blood (not recorded which). The CDR3 reads CASIKLAGTPDTQYF. CDR3 nucleotides: TGTGCCAGCATCAAACTAGCGGGAACCCCAGATACGCAGTATTTT.